This T cell receptor (beta chain) was captured in a study of cytomegalovirus exposure and HLA in healthy donors. Findings and limits, study-wide: Presence/absence analyses supposed approximately even sequencing depth among donors. Using the classifier, cytomegalovirus status was reportedly diagnosed with high specificity and sensitivity. Researchers catalogued over 150 TCR beta chains as cytomegalovirus-associated.

A multiplex PCR was run with 60 Vbeta primers and 13 Jbeta primers. This table comes from immunoSEQ multiplex PCR, and its TCRdb copy is limited to in-frame clones, with some not included. The sample shows 200,000 to 250,000 clones, 70% to 80% of them seen only once. Nominally healthy donors were sampled, though unrecorded immune exposures were likely. With regard to this clone: The antigen is undetermined.

Trimming took off 0 bases at V and 1 base at J, with 10 bases between the two ends. CDR1 is SQVTM and CDR2 is ANQGSEA in the germline V gene. This CDR3 has 14 residues. The chain carries TRBV29-1 and TRBJ2-7; D is unresolved. This clonotype originated in a man in his forties in good health and CMV-seronegative. Sequencing was done on a sample of PBMCs. CDR3 DNA: TGCAGCGTTGAAGATAGCACTATTTCCTACGAGCAGTACTTC. This translates into CSVEDSTISYEQYF.